This T cell receptor (beta chain) was found in a study of blood T cell repertoires in COVID-19. Study background: The United States, Italy and Spain supplied acute and convalescent COVID-19 samples.

Methods used by the authors: Reference gene primer amplification gave estimated nucleated cell counts. Data came from immunoSEQ multiplex PCR; TCRdb stores just in-frame clones and leaves some out. The DNA was the basis for D and trimming; V, J and clone size are from that table. The table includes 15,000 to 20,000 clones, 85% to 90% detected once. The ends were cut back, 5 bases at V and 3 bases at J, with 10 bases in the middle. This CDR3 is built from 13 residues. This chain links TRBV12-3 or TRBV12-4 with TRBJ1-1; weak D call: TRBD1 (6 bases). This receptor was taken from a human donor in a cohort sampled during active COVID-19. The sample comprised peripheral blood. CDR3 nucleotide sequence: TGTGCCAGCAGTCCTAGACAGGACACTGAAGCTTTCTTT. Translation gives CASSPRQDTEAFF.